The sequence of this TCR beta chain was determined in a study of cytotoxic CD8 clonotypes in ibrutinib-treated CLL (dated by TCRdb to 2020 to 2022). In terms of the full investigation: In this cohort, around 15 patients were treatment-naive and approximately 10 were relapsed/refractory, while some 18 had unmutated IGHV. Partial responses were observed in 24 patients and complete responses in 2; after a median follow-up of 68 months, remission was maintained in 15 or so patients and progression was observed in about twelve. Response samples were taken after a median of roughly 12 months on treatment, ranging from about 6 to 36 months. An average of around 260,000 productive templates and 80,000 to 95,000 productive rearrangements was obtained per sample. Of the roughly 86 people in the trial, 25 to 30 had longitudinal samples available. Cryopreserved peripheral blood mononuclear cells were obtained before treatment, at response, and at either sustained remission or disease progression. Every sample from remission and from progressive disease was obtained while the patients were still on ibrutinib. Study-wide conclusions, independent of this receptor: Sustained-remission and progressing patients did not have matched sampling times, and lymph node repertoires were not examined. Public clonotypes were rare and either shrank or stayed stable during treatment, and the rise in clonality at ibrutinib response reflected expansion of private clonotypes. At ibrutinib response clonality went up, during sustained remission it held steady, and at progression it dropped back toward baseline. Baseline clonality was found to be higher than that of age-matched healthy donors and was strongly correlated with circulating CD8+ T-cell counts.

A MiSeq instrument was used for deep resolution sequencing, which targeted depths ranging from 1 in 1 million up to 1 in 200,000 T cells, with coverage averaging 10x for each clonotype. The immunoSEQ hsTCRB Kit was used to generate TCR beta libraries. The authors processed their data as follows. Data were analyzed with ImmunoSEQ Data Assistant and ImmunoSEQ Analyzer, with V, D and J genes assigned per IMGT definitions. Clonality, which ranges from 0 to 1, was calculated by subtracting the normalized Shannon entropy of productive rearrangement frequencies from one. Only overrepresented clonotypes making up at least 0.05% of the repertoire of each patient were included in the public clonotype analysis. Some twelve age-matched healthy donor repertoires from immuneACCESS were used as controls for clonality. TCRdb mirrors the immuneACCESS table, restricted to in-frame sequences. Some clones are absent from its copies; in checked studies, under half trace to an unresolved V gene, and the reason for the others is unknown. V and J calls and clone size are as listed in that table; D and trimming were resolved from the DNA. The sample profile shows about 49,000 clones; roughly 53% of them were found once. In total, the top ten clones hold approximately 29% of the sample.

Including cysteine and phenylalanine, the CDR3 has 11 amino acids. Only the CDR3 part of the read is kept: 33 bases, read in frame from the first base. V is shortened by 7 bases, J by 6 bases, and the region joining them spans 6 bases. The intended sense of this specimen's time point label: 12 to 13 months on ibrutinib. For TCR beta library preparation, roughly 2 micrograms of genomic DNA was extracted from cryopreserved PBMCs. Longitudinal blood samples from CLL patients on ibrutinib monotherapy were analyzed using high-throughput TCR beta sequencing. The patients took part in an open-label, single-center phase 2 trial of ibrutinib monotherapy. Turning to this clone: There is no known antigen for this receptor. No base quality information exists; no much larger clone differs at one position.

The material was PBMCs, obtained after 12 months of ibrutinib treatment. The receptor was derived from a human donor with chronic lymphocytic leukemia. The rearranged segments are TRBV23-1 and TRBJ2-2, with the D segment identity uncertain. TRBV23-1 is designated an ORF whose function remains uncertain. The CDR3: CASKASGELFF. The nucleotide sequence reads TGCGCCAGCAAGGCCTCCGGGGAGCTGTTTTTT.